The rows below give T cell receptor beta chains drawn from one sample of a study of graft-versus-host responses after intestinal transplantation. Assay: immunoSEQ multiplex PCR; the TCRdb copy retains only in-frame clones and omits some. The sample lists approximately 100,000 clones, about 84% occurring once. Sequences were derived from PBMCs, sampled 255 days after intestinal transplant. Receptor source: a human patient who received an intestinal transplant, so some T cells may come from the graft donor. Both conserved end residues are part of each CDR3. A D gene is named only where the DNA matches it firmly. Expanded clones get a size class; other rows say once, few or many, or leave the size out.

v_gene	j_gene	d_gene	abundance	CDR3aa	CDR3nt
TRBV7-9	TRBJ2-3	TRBD2	-	CASSPWRGEDTQYF	TGTGCCAGCAGCCCATGGCGGGGGGAGGATACGCAGTATTTT
TRBV4-1	TRBJ2-7	-	-	CASSVGFPYYEQYF	TGCGCCAGCAGCGTGGGCTTCCCATACTACGAGCAGTACTTC
TRBV6-6	TRBJ1-1	-	-	CASSLLGREGTEAFF	TGTGCCAGCAGTTTGTTGGGCAGGGAGGGCACTGAAGCTTTCTTT
TRBV6-5	TRBJ1-3	TRBD1	few	CATQQGNSGNTIYF	TGTGCCACACAACAGGGGAACTCTGGAAACACCATATATTTT
TRBV10-3	TRBJ2-4	-	-	CAISESEVDIQYF	TGTGCCATCAGTGAGTCTGAAGTGGACATTCAGTACTTC
TRBV5-4	TRBJ2-3	-	few	CASTIWAGSTDTQYF	TGTGCCAGCACCATATGGGCAGGGTCCACAGATACGCAGTATTTT
TRBV28	TRBJ1-1	TRBD1	-	CASTLPGQGRAEAFF	TGTGCCAGCACCTTACCCGGACAGGGGAGGGCTGAAGCTTTCTTT
TRBV5-1	TRBJ1-2	-	-	CASSSSHREVYGYTF	TGCGCCAGCAGCTCAAGTCACAGGGAAGTCTATGGCTACACCTTC
TRBV30	TRBJ1-5	-	-	CAWSNEAYSNQPQHF	TGTGCCTGGAGTAACGAGGCTTATAGCAATCAGCCCCAGCATTTT
TRBV4-1	TRBJ2-7	-	-	CASSPGPLGYEQYF	TGCGCCAGCAGCCCCGGCCCCCTGGGCTACGAGCAGTACTTC
TRBV21-1	TRBJ2-7	-	-	CASSKAWSGPATYF	TGTGCCAGCAGCAAGGCCTGGTCGGGACCAGCCACGTACTTC
TRBV7-2	TRBJ1-1	-	-	CASSLGRHSNTEAFF	TGTGCCAGCAGCTTAGGGCGGCACTCGAACACTGAAGCTTTCTTT
TRBV2	TRBJ1-1	-	-	CASTTRAGVTEAFF	TGTGCCAGCACCACCAGAGCAGGAGTAACTGAAGCTTTCTTT
TRBV29-1	TRBJ2-1	TRBD1	-	CSVETGQGRNEQFF	TGCAGCGTTGAAACAGGACAGGGGAGGAATGAGCAGTTCTTC
TRBV4-1	TRBJ1-4	-	-	CASSQGPGNEKLFF	TGCGCCAGCAGCCAAGGCCCTGGTAATGAAAAACTGTTTTTT
TRBV5-1	TRBJ2-1	TRBD2	-	CASSRLLAGGSNEQFF	TGCGCCAGCAGCCGTCTCCTAGCGGGAGGGTCTAATGAGCAGTTCTTC
TRBV4-1	TRBJ1-1	-	-	CASSQDRVSPEAFF	TGCGCCAGCAGCCAAGATAGGGTATCCCCTGAAGCTTTCTTT
TRBV6-1	TRBJ2-1	-	-	CASSDGTGVYNEQFF	TGTGCCAGCAGTGACGGCACAGGAGTTTACAATGAGCAGTTCTTC
TRBV5-1	TRBJ1-6	-	-	CASSLGRDGSPLHF	TGCGCCAGCAGCTTGGGCAGGGACGGTTCACCCCTCCACTTT
TRBV9	TRBJ1-2	TRBD1	once	CASSVRPGQVTGGYTF	TGTGCCAGCAGCGTCCGGCCGGGACAGGTAACCGGTGGCTACACCTTC
TRBV28	TRBJ1-5	TRBD1	-	CASSLQGARNQPQHF	TGTGCCAGCAGTTTACAGGGGGCGCGCAATCAGCCCCAGCATTTT
TRBV6-1	TRBJ1-2	-	-	CASTLEEGSGYGYTF	TGTGCCAGCACCCTAGAGGAGGGTAGCGGCTATGGCTACACCTTC
TRBV10-3	TRBJ1-2	TRBD1	-	CAISEIPGQGLYGYTF	TGTGCCATCAGTGAGATCCCGGGACAGGGCCTCTATGGCTACACCTTC
TRBV5-4	TRBJ1-4	-	-	CASSLAGKNEKLFF	TGTGCCAGCAGCTTGGCCGGTAAAAATGAAAAACTGTTTTTT
TRBV6-1	TRBJ1-3	-	-	CASSEALLRGGNTIYF	TGTGCCAGCAGTGAAGCACTTCTACGAGGAGGAAACACCATATATTTT
TRBV5-1	TRBJ2-7	TRBD1	-	CASGPGQISSDEQYF	TGCGCCAGCGGACCGGGACAGATATCCTCCGACGAGCAGTACTTC
TRBV6-1	TRBJ2-6	TRBD1	-	CASREGGWSGANVLTF	TGTGCCAGCCGCGAAGGGGGCTGGTCTGGGGCCAACGTCCTGACTTTC
TRBV6-6	TRBJ2-1	-	-	CASSYEAYNEQFF	TGTGCCAGCAGTTACGAGGCTTACAATGAGCAGTTCTTC
TRBV4-2	TRBJ2-1	TRBD2	-	CASSQATSGGAGEQFF	TGTGCCAGCAGCCAAGCCACTAGCGGGGGGGCGGGTGAGCAGTTCTTC
TRBV18	TRBJ2-5	TRBD1	-	CASSQQGAVGETQYF	TGTGCCAGCTCACAACAGGGGGCGGTTGGTGAGACCCAGTACTTC
TRBV7-2	TRBJ2-1	TRBD2	-	CASSSPRTSSYNEQFF	TGTGCCAGCAGCTCACCCAGGACTAGCTCCTACAATGAGCAGTTCTTC
TRBV9	TRBJ2-1	-	-	CASSVAGISSYNEQFF	TGTGCCAGCAGCGTAGCGGGGATTAGCTCCTACAATGAGCAGTTCTTC
TRBV10-3	TRBJ1-1	TRBD1	-	CAISRSTGGRENTEAFF	TGTGCCATCAGTCGGTCAACAGGGGGTAGGGAAAACACTGAAGCTTTCTTT
TRBV6-5	TRBJ2-3	TRBD2	medium-sized	CASSYTGGRAEQYF	TGTGCCAGCAGTTACACGGGCGGGAGGGCCGAGCAGTATTTT
TRBV5-6	TRBJ2-1	TRBD1	-	CASSGTGAWNEQFF	TGTGCCAGCAGTGGGACAGGGGCTTGGAATGAGCAGTTCTTC
TRBV5-1	TRBJ1-1	-	-	CASSPVPNTEAFF	TGCGCCAGCAGCCCCGTACCGAACACTGAAGCTTTCTTT
TRBV25-1	TRBJ1-2	-	-	CASSGVGKATNYGYTF	TGTGCCAGCAGTGGGGTTGGAAAGGCTACTAACTATGGCTACACCTTC
TRBV21-1	TRBJ2-1	-	-	CASSGVGNEQFF	TGTGCCAGCAGCGGCGTGGGTAATGAGCAGTTCTTC
TRBV6-6	TRBJ1-3	-	-	CASSYPQSLGNTIYF	TGTGCCAGCAGTTACCCGCAATCTCTTGGAAACACCATATATTTT
TRBV29-1	TRBJ2-2	-	-	CSARGAGAAGELFF	TGCAGCGCTCGAGGTGCGGGGGCGGCCGGGGAGCTGTTTTTT
TRBV18	TRBJ1-1	-	once	CASSPTGGLTEAFF	TGTGCCAGCTCACCGACTGGGGGCCTAACTGAAGCTTTCTTT
TRBV7-8	TRBJ2-5	-	-	CASSLGGGKEETQYF	TGTGCCAGCAGCTTAGGTGGGGGCAAGGAAGAGACCCAGTACTTC
TRBV28	TRBJ2-7	-	-	CASSPDWGSEQYF	TGTGCCAGCAGTCCTGATTGGGGAAGCGAGCAGTACTTC
TRBV12-5	TRBJ2-4	-	-	CASGPRLVLVVGSSHIQYF	TGTGCTAGTGGTCCCCGTTTGGTATTAGTGGTCGGGAGTAGCCACATTCAGTACTTC
TRBV5-5	TRBJ1-1	-	-	CASRGNMNTEAFF	TGTGCCAGCAGAGGGAATATGAACACTGAAGCTTTCTTT
TRBV28	TRBJ2-6	-	-	CASSFEGYGANVLTF	TGTGCCAGCAGTTTTGAGGGGTATGGGGCCAACGTCCTGACTTTC
TRBV5-8	TRBJ2-7	-	-	CASSPGQPGLEGLEQYF	TGTGCCAGCAGCCCGGGACAGCCGGGACTAGAGGGTCTCGAGCAGTACTTC
TRBV28	TRBJ2-7	TRBD2	-	CATNGGNSYEQYF	TGTGCCACAAACGGGGGGAACTCCTACGAGCAGTACTTC
TRBV4-1	TRBJ2-3	TRBD1	-	CASSQDKGASTDTQYF	TGCGCCAGCAGCCAAGATAAGGGGGCGAGCACAGATACGCAGTATTTT
TRBV28	TRBJ2-2	TRBD1	-	CASSLGGRELFF	TGTGCCAGCAGCCTAGGGGGCCGGGAGCTGTTTTTT